Described below is a single TCR beta chain sequence and its context. No antigen is known for it. Clones were read by immunoSEQ multiplex PCR, and TCRdb kept only the in-frame ones, dropping some. The sample contains approximately 110,000 clones, roughly 86% of which appear only once. Germline V gene lookup returns CDR1 SGHRS and CDR2 YFSETQ. V was pared by 3 bases and J by 5 bases, with 7 bases of the junction left unmatched. The CDR3 sequence is 14 residues long. These data belong to a study of cytomegalovirus exposure and HLA in healthy donors. Study-level results: The authors listed some 160 TCR beta chains as cytomegalovirus-associated.

This sequence was found in a woman aged 18-30 years in good health and CMV-seropositive. The V and J genes are TRBV5-1 and TRBJ2-7, with 8 bases matching TRBD1. Input material: PBMCs. The CDR3 spells CASSYGQGRDEQYF. The CDR3 DNA follows: TGCGCCAGCAGCTATGGACAGGGAAGGGACGAGCAGTACTTC.